At least ten counts were recorded for the clone carrying this T cell receptor (beta chain). The sample belongs to a study of T cells in Graves' hyperthyroidism and ophthalmopathy. Across the study: Peripheral blood was taken when the disease was first diagnosed, before any treatment began.

TCR beta CDR3 regions were amplified from RNA. A set of HTBI primers served as the primers for a first-round RT-PCR of the TCR CDR3. MiXCR, run by TCRdb on the multiplex PCR reads, gives a single entry per CDR3 protein. In the table there are hundreds of thousands of distinct CDR3 sequences, approximately 16% of which are singletons. This CDR3 is 11 amino acids long. V lost 3 bases to trimming and J lost 8 bases, with 10 bases between them. Germline-derived CDR1 and CDR2 are GTSNPN and SVGIG (reference sequence). This clonotype originated in a middle-aged woman with Graves' ophthalmopathy. Sequencing was performed on blood. The rearrangement uses TRBV30 and TRBJ1-1; D is unresolved. CDR3 amino acids: CAWRGGPEAFF. In DNA form, the CDR3 reads TGTGCCTGGAGGGGCGGCCCCGAAGCTTTCTTT. Full variable domain (outside the CDR3, taken from reference TRBV30 and TRBJ1-1): SQTIHQWPATLVQPVGSPLSLECTVEGTSNPNLYWYRQAAGRGLQLLFYSVGIGQISSEVPQNLSASRPQDRQFILSSKKLLLSDSGFYLCAWRGGPEAFFGQGTRLTVV.